Following are 29 T cell receptor beta chains from one sample sequenced in a study of cytomegalovirus exposure and HLA in healthy donors. PCR primers comprised 60 Vbeta and 13 Jbeta primers. The repertoire was sequenced with immunoSEQ multiplex PCR; TCRdb's copy has only in-frame clones and lacks some. This sample carries 35,000 to 45,000 clones, around 60% of them seen once, and the ten largest clones take around 11%. The sample consisted of PBMCs. The source of these receptors is a man between 60 and 75 years old in good health and CMV-seropositive.

The J gene is TRBJ1-4, the V gene TRBV5-6, with 7 bases matching TRBD1. The germline CDR1 and CDR2 sequences are SGHDT and YYEEEE. Germline trimming cut 6 bases from V and 4 bases from J; bases unmatched to any gene: 6. CDR3 size: 14 residues. CDR3 bases: TGTGCCAGCAATGCCCGGGACAGTAATGAAAAACTGTTTTTT. Protein product: CASNARDSNEKLFF.

The chain carries TRBV9 and TRBJ2-1; 12 bases map to TRBD1. Trimming cost V 4 bases and J 3 bases; bases outside gene matches: 8. This CDR3 is built from 17 residues. Germline V gives CDR1 SGDLS, CDR2 YYNGEE. The CDR3 sequence is CASSPGTGGFFYNEQFF. The CDR3 DNA reads TGTGCCAGCAGCCCCGGGACAGGGGGCTTCTTCTACAATGAGCAGTTCTTC.

The rearrangement joins TRBV28 to TRBJ1-2; D not resolved. Between the trimmed V and J ends, which lost 5 bases and 1 base, there was a span of 11 bases. This CDR3 spans 14 amino acids. Looked up from germline, CDR1 is MDHEN and CDR2 is SYDVKM. CDR3 residues: CASSQLDINYGYTF. The CDR3 DNA reads as TGTGCCAGCAGTCAACTCGACATTAACTATGGCTACACCTTC.

This chain links TRBV6-1 with TRBJ2-3, with D unresolved. Trimming removed 1 base from V and 4 bases from J, with 6 bases in between. The CDR3 has 13 amino acids. CDR1 and CDR2 (germline): MNHNS, SASEGT. The CDR3 DNA reads as TGTGCCAGCAGTGAAGTGTATCCAGATACGCAGTATTTT. Translated: CASSEVYPDTQYF.

The chain has TRBV5-1 and TRBJ2-1, with a possible D match to TRBD2 (6 bases). V shed 4 bases and J shed 7 bases, with 21 bases lying between them. Germline V gives CDR1 SGHRS, CDR2 YFSETQ. This CDR3 contains 16 residues. For the CDR3, the DNA is TGCGCCAGCAGCGTGGGGGACTCCCCATTTGGGAATGAGCAGTTCTTC. Translation: CASSVGDSPFGNEQFF.

This sequence joins TRBV25-1 and TRBJ2-1; TRBD1 aligns across 10 bases. The trim removed 4 bases at V and 7 bases at J, leaving 1 base unmatched. Germline V gene sequence: CDR1 MGHDK, CDR2 SYGVNS. The CDR3 has 13 residues. CDR3 amino acids: CASSAGQGNEQFF. Written as DNA, the CDR3 is TGTGCCAGCAGTGCGGGACAGGGGAATGAGCAGTTCTTC.

This clone has only a few counts. The chain employs TRBV4-3 and TRBJ2-1; 8 nucleotides line up with TRBD2. The CDR3 extends over 16 amino acids. Germline V gene data show CDR1 as LGHNA and CDR2 as YSLEER. Germline trimming cut 5 bases from V and 8 bases from J; bases unmatched to any gene: 14. This CDR3 reads CASSLDRSLLADEQFF. The CDR3 DNA follows: TGCGCCAGCAGCTTGGACAGATCCCTACTAGCGGATGAGCAGTTCTTC.

This clone was seen a single time. The J gene is TRBJ2-5, the V gene TRBV18; TRBD1 agrees at 8 bases. CDR3 length: 14 residues. Trimming took 6 bases from V and 1 from J; bases not matched to a gene: 4. CDR1 is KGHSH, CDR2 LQKENI, per germline. The CDR3 spells CASSSGTGQETQYF. The CDR3, as DNA: TGTGCCAGCTCGTCTGGGACAGGCCAAGAGACCCAGTACTTC.

The chain carries TRBV19 and TRBJ1-4; TRBD1 matches 7 bases. The CDR3 is 15 amino acids. Germline CDR1 and CDR2: LNHDA and SQIVND (reference sequence). V was pared by 4 bases and J by 8 bases, with 10 bases of the junction left unmatched. The CDR3 DNA reads as TGTGCCAGTAGTACTGGAAAGGGACAGCTAGAAAAACTGTTTTTT. Its translation is CASSTGKGQLEKLFF.

V gene TRBV4-3 combines with J gene TRBJ2-1; D may be TRBD2 (5 bases). The CDR3 sequence is 15 residues long. Per germline, CDR1 LGHNA and CDR2 YSLEER. Trimming took off 0 bases at V and 0 bases at J, with 6 bases between the two ends. CDR3 in DNA: TGCGCCAGCAGCCAAGATGGGAGCTCCTACAATGAGCAGTTCTTC. Translated: CASSQDGSSYNEQFF.

The genes are TRBV6-5 and TRBJ2-7; D gene ambiguous. Germline assignment: CDR1 MNHEY and CDR2 SVGAGI. V was cut by 6 bases and J by 6 bases, with 12 bases left in between. This CDR3 has 12 amino acids. CDR3 sequence (DNA): TGTGCCAGCAGGCGAGAGGTGGGCGAGCAGTACTTC. Amino acids: CASRREVGEQYF.

This clone was seen once. The chain carries TRBV7-9 and TRBJ2-5; TRBD1 matches 8 bases. The germline gives CDR1 SEHNR, CDR2 FQNEAQ (reference sequence). J gave up 5 bases and V 6 bases, and 5 bases lay outside the gene matches. This CDR3 contains 13 residues. This CDR3 is CASRQGQGETQYF. Written as DNA, the CDR3 is TGTGCCAGCAGACAAGGACAGGGTGAGACCCAGTACTTC.

The rearrangement joins TRBV5-1 to TRBJ1-4; tentative D call: TRBD1 (5 bases). Trimming removed 5 bases from V and 6 bases from J, with 11 bases in between. Germline CDR1 SGHRS, CDR2 YFSETQ. This CDR3 has 13 residues. The CDR3 DNA is TGCGCCAGCAGAGGGACTGACTATGAAAAACTGTTTTTT. Its protein product is CASRGTDYEKLFF.

The V and J genes are TRBV28 and TRBJ2-6; 7 nucleotides agree with TRBD2. The trim removed 5 bases at V and 2 bases at J, leaving 3 bases unmatched. There are 15 residues in the CDR3. Per the germline V gene, CDR1 is MDHEN and CDR2 is SYDVKM. CDR3 DNA: TGTGCCAGCAGTCCCGGACTAGCTGGGGCCAACGTCCTGACTTTC. Its protein product is CASSPGLAGANVLTF.

This clone turned up a few times. The chain carries TRBV2 and TRBJ2-5; no firm D call. The germline gives CDR1 SNHLY, CDR2 FYNNEI. The CDR3 runs 13 residues. The V end was cut by 8 bases, the J end by 5 bases, with 15 bases between. CDR3 protein: CASQRLPGETQYF. Here the CDR3 DNA reads TGTGCCAGCCAGAGGCTCCCCGGGGAGACCCAGTACTTC.

V and J are TRBV18 and TRBJ2-1; unclear D gene. Germline V gives CDR1 KGHSH, CDR2 LQKENI. V was cut by 6 bases and J by 8 bases, with 8 bases left in between. CDR3 size: 11 residues. The CDR3 protein is CASSTSDEQFF. CDR3 in DNA: TGTGCCAGCTCTACCAGCGATGAGCAGTTCTTC.

The chain links TRBV29-1 to TRBJ2-1, with 7 positions matching TRBD2. This CDR3 is built from 10 residues. J lost 8 bases, V lost 7 bases, and 2 bases had no gene match. Germline lookup yields CDR1 SQVTM and CDR2 ANQGSEA. CDR3 sequence reads: CSGGGDEQFF. The CDR3 coding sequence is TGCAGCGGTGGGGGGGATGAGCAGTTCTTC.

The rearrangement joins TRBV29-1 to TRBJ2-3, with 7 bases fitting TRBD2. This CDR3 spans 15 amino acids. Trimming at V came to 8 bases and at J to 4 bases, leaving 15 bases not matched to a gene. CDR1 is SQVTM and CDR2 is ANQGSEA in the germline V gene. In nucleotides, the CDR3 is TGCAGCACCGTGGCGGGAGTTACCTTAGCAGATACGCAGTATTTT. Its translation is CSTVAGVTLADTQYF.

Turning to this clone: A far larger clone is just one base off, so this is likely a read error. The chain has TRBV14 and TRBJ2-5, with D unresolved. From germline, CDR1 is SGHDN and CDR2 FVKESK. The CDR3 contains 15 residues. With 1 base removed from V and 6 bases from J, the gap between germline ends came to 15 bases. CDR3: CASSQAVVGRQTQYF. CDR3 in DNA: TGTGCCAGCAGCCAAGCGGTGGTGGGCCGACAGACCCAGTACTTC.

The chain combines TRBV10-3 with TRBJ2-6; 11 positions agree with TRBD1. Germline CDR1 ENHRY, CDR2 SYGVKD. V trimming: 5 bases; J trimming: 2 bases; junction bases outside the gene matches: 5. This CDR3 is built from 17 residues. CDR3 loop: CAISKDRGHTGANVLTF. The CDR3 DNA sequence: TGTGCCATCAGTAAGGACAGGGGGCATACTGGGGCCAACGTCCTGACTTTC.

V gene TRBV30 combines with J gene TRBJ2-7; a weak D match, TRBD2 (6 bases). CDR1 and CDR2 (germline): GTSNPN, SVGIG (reference sequence). The CDR3 loop spans 14 amino acids. Trimming took 0 bases from V and 3 from J, leaving 12 bases between them. This CDR3 is CAWSVTGGLYEQYF. The CDR3 DNA follows: TGTGCCTGGAGTGTAACTGGAGGGCTCTACGAGCAGTACTTC.

Remarks on this clone: It may be a read error: a sequence one base away is much more abundant. The J gene is TRBJ2-5, the V gene TRBV7-9; 8 nucleotides agree with TRBD1. Germline assignment: CDR1 SEHNR and CDR2 FQNEAQ (reference sequence). The CDR3 consists of 17 residues. The CDR3 loop is CSSSLNDGTGIQETQYF. In DNA, the CDR3 is TGTTCCAGCAGCTTAAACGACGGGACAGGAATACAAGAGACCCAGTACTTC.

Here the CDR3 DNA reads TGTGCCAGCAGCTTCGAGGACAGCCCCTACGAGCAGTACTTC. As protein: CASSFEDSPYEQYF. The chain uses TRBV7-6 and TRBJ2-7; a possible D gene is TRBD1 (6 bases). CDR3 length equals 14 residues. Germline CDR1 and CDR2: SGHVS and FNYEAQ. Trimming took 3 bases from V and 2 from J, leaving 11 bases between them.

This rearrangement joins TRBV7-3 to TRBJ2-2, with 8 bases matching TRBD2. Germline loops: CDR1 SGHTA, CDR2 FQGTGA. V shed 5 bases, J shed 2 bases, and the junction held 4 bases outside the gene matches. The CDR3 contains 15 residues. The CDR3: CASSLIAGNTGELFF. Written as DNA, the CDR3 is TGTGCCAGCAGCCTCATAGCGGGAAACACCGGGGAGCTGTTTTTT.

In the case of this clone: The sample has other DNA sequences that encode this CDR3 too. The CDR3 protein is CASSLGQGFRQPQHF. The CDR3 region has the DNA TGTGCCAGCAGCCTGGGACAGGGGTTCCGTCAGCCCCAGCATTTT. The chain is built from TRBV28 and TRBJ1-5; 10 nucleotides agree with TRBD1. The CDR3 loop spans 15 amino acids. Germline values: CDR1 MDHEN, CDR2 SYDVKM. The ends lost 6 bases at V and 6 bases at J; junction bases unmatched: 8.

The rearrangement links TRBV5-4 to TRBJ2-6; D might be TRBD2 (5 bases). Looked up from germline, CDR1 is SGHNT and CDR2 is YYREEE (reference sequence). This CDR3 has 18 residues. V lost 0 bases and J lost 1, with 14 bases in between. The CDR3 nucleotides read TGTGCCAGCAGCTTGGACTCCATCCCGGGGTCTGGGGCCAACGTCCTGACTTTC. Amino acid sequence: CASSLDSIPGSGANVLTF.

This clone was recorded once. The gene calls are TRBV19 and TRBJ2-1; weak D call: TRBD2 (6 bases). The CDR3 is 15 residues long. Germline assignment: CDR1 LNHDA and CDR2 SQIVND (reference sequence). The V and J ends lost 6 bases and 5 bases respectively, with 17 bases between them. The CDR3 DNA is TGTGCCAGTAGCCCCTCCGGGGGATTCAACAATGAGCAGTTCTTC. It yields the protein CASSPSGGFNNEQFF.

This chain links TRBV5-1 with TRBJ2-1, with D tentatively TRBD2 (5 bases). The CDR3 is 11 amino acids. V shed 7 bases and J shed 10 bases, with 12 bases lying between them. The germline CDR1 and CDR2 sequences are SGHRS and YFSETQ. The CDR3 region has the DNA TGCGCCAGCGGGGAGCAGTCCGAGCAGTTCTTC. Encoded protein: CASGEQSEQFF.

This clone was counted only a few times. The V and J genes are TRBV5-1 and TRBJ1-1; a weak D match, TRBD1 (5 bases). CDR1 is SGHRS, CDR2 YFSETQ, per germline. Trimming shortened V by 4 bases and J by 6 bases, and 16 bases separated the two germline ends. The CDR3 contains 14 residues. CDR3 in amino acids: CASSPGGGKAEAFF. CDR3 DNA: TGCGCCAGCAGCCCCGGGGGGGGTAAGGCTGAAGCTTTCTTT. The whole variable domain, filled in from reference TRBV5-1 and TRBJ1-1, reads KAGVTQTPRYLIKTRGQQVTLSCSPISGHRSVSWYQQTPGQGLQFLFEYFSETQRNKGNFPGRFSGRQFSNSRSEMNVSTLELGDSALYLCASSPGGGKAEAFFGQGTRLTVV.